The present TCR beta chain was sequenced within a study of T cell responses to AZD1222 COVID-19 vaccine. Study-level results: When two AZD1222 doses had been given, Spike-specific TCR breadth and depth rose. Unmutated variant regions reportedly attract nearly half of all spike-specific TCRs. Researchers took repertoire samples only after the peak T cell response had come. Clonal diversity was possibly underestimated, and white British individuals and females predominated among donors.

The assay was immunoSEQ multiplex PCR, and TCRdb's table has in-frame clones only and misses some. Of around 140,000 clones in the sample, 90% were seen once. Regarding this clone: Its target is not known.

Trimming took 5 bases from V and 3 from J; bases not matched to a gene: 10. The CDR3 spans 16 residues. The germline CDR1 and CDR2 sequences are MGHRA and YSYEKL. The sequences come from peripheral blood, collected on day 0 of AZD1222 vaccination. This chain uses TRBV4-1 with TRBJ2-1; 7 bases are a match to TRBD2. The TCR sequence derives from an adult in good health. CDR3 DNA: TGCGCCAGCAGCTCCGCTGAGCGGGGCCTCTACAATGAGCAGTTCTTC. It yields the protein CASSSAERGLYNEQFF.